This T cell receptor beta chain derives from a study of blood T cell repertoires in COVID-19 (dated by TCRdb to 2018 to 2020). Describing the broader study: Samples from collaborators originated in the United States, Italy and Spain and spanned both the acute and convalescent phases of COVID-19. Deeply sampled blood TCRbeta repertoires from subjects exposed to, actively infected with, or recovered from COVID-19 were included in the dataset. The material from the prospective study consisted of cDNA or gDNA derived from T cells, B-cell-depleted T cells, or PBMCs. HLA class I and class II types, where available, came from metadata supplied by the sample provider rather than from assay-based typing. The repertoires were released in a freely available public database meant as a resource for research on the immune response to SARS-CoV-2. The samples were drawn from the first 160 participants of the ongoing ImmuneRACE study and from 1,254 subjects provided by 6 global collaborators. Sample metadata almost always included a de-identified subject ID, COVID-19 status, age in years and sex. Broader findings and caveats from the paper: Clinical and demographic metadata were provided uncurated, with the amount varying by source and participant.

On this clone: Its antigen remains unidentified. There are no base qualities to consult, and no much larger clone falls within one base.

TCRbeta CDR3 regions were amplified from genomic DNA by means of the immunoSEQ Assay, a bias-controlled multiplex PCR. As for the authors' bioinformatics: Within the assay, amplification of reference gene primers was used to estimate how many nucleated cells each sample contained. To quantify the absolute abundance of each unique TCRbeta CDR3 rearrangement, sequence reads were collapsed and filtered. For each sample, productive Simpson clonality was calculated as the square root of Simpson's diversity index over productive rearrangements. Drawn from immuneACCESS, this table holds only the in-frame rearrangements with V and J called that TCRdb kept. Clones are partly lost; checked studies trace under half to an unresolved V gene and leave the rest unexplained. The V and J calls and clone size come from that table; D and trimming were worked out from the DNA. The sample table contains over 250,000 clones; only one count was recorded for over 75% of them. The ten largest clones represent about 5.2% of the sample.

Participants in the prospective study were aged roughly 18 to 90 years, lived in under 30 United States geographic areas, and enrolled through a virtual design. In the prospective study, participants were assigned to cohorts based on the clinical history participants reported in a screening survey and a study questionnaire. ImmuneRACE Cohort 3 recovered participants were defined by two consecutive negative NP/OP PCR tests, healthcare professional clearance, or symptom resolution. In the prospective study, mobile phlebotomists collected whole blood, serum and a nasopharyngeal or oropharyngeal swab from each participant. Participants in the prospective study had the option to provide additional blood draws and questionnaires over a roughly two-month period. Prospective study blood samples were shipped either frozen or at room temperature before DNA extraction. The origin of this receptor is a woman in her thirties who had recovered from COVID-19. Sequenced: PBMCs or T cells enriched from blood (not recorded which).

The DNA reads as follows: TGCGCCAGCGGGGGAAGGCAGGGGAGCGAAAAACTGTTTTTT. This yields the protein CASGGRQGSEKLFF. The chain couples TRBV4-1 to TRBJ1-4; matching of 6 bases hints at TRBD1 as the D gene. The V end loses 8 bases and the J end loses 8 bases, and a stretch of 18 bases separates them. The germline V gene provides CDR1 MGHRA and CDR2 YSYEKL. Reading from cysteine to phenylalanine, the CDR3 counts 14 amino acids. The kept DNA is CDR3 alone, 42 bases in frame from the first base.